What follows is one T cell receptor beta chain and its context. TCRdb reprocessed the 5' RACE reads via MiXCR and lists one record per CDR3 protein. The repertoire has around 52,000 distinct CDR3 sequences, roughly 28% of them found once; the top ten carry under 3.5%. Germline-derived CDR1 and CDR2 are GTSNPN and SVGIG (reference sequence). Unmatched junction bases numbered 9, after V lost 5 bases and J lost 1 base. This CDR3 contains 17 residues. The rearrangement uses TRBV30 and TRBJ2-5, with 14 bases lining up with TRBD2. This receptor was identified in a female donor with breast cancer. Sequences were obtained from tumor-infiltrating memory CD4+ T cells sorted from the breast tumor. The subset: memory CD4+ T cells, CD4+CD45RO+CD25-. The CDR3 DNA reads as TGTGCCTGGGGGACTAGCGGGAGTGGGGGTCCCCAAGAGACCCAGTACTTC. It yields the protein CAWGTSGSGGPQETQYF.